This TCR beta chain was profiled in a study of shared clonotypes between healthy human individuals. Study-wide results and limits: Relative to their counterparts shared across all four donors, non-shared clonotypes exhibited diminished generation probabilities. Relative to memory subsets, naive subsets generally showed larger estimated richness. Genetic and exposure-history diversity was limited by the small donor number.

The protocol was immunoSEQ multiplex PCR, while the TCRdb copy is restricted to in-frame clones and leaves out a portion. The sample yields around 2.5 million clones, 80% to 95% seen once. Worth noting for this clone: Its antigen is not identified.

Only Caucasian adults living in Nashville, Tennessee served as donors. V gave up 6 bases and J gave up 4 bases, with 12 bases separating them. The germline gives CDR1 LNHDA, CDR2 SQIVND (reference sequence). This CDR3 is built from 13 residues. The V gene is TRBV19, the J gene TRBJ1-2, with D hard to call. This clonotype was obtained from a man younger than 35 in good health. Some clones in this sample may be carry-over from other donors' samples. The sample comprised naive CD4+ T cells from PBMCs. Stated subset: CD45RA+ positively selected. The CDR3 loop reads CASSPDDSYGYTF. The CDR3 DNA reads as TGTGCCAGTAGCCCCGATGATAGCTATGGCTACACCTTC.